This T cell receptor beta chain was recovered during a study of shared clonotypes between healthy human individuals. Germline CDR1 and CDR2: MDHEN and SYDVKM. The CDR3 is 12 residues long. The V end was cut by 3 bases, the J end by 7 bases, with 9 bases between. Template for every sorted-subset replicate PCR totaled about 0.2 ug DNA, roughly 30,000 T cell genomes. Per the original data handling: Quality scores were absent from the junction-only immunoSEQ sequences, so filtering differed. Using immunoSEQ multiplex PCR, the repertoire was profiled, and TCRdb retains in-frame clones only, with some absent. V, J and clone size derive from that table, while D and trimming were established from the DNA sequence. Among a few million clones listed, 93% were seen once.

The V gene is TRBV28, the J gene TRBJ1-2; the D is unclear. The receptor was isolated from a young man in good health. Some clones in this sample may be carry-over from other donors' samples. Sequencing used naive CD4+ T cells from PBMCs. Subset specified: CD45RA+ positively selected. The CDR3, as DNA: TGTGCCAGCAGTTTCTTAGCTTTTGGCTACACCTTC. It yields the protein CASSFLAFGYTF.